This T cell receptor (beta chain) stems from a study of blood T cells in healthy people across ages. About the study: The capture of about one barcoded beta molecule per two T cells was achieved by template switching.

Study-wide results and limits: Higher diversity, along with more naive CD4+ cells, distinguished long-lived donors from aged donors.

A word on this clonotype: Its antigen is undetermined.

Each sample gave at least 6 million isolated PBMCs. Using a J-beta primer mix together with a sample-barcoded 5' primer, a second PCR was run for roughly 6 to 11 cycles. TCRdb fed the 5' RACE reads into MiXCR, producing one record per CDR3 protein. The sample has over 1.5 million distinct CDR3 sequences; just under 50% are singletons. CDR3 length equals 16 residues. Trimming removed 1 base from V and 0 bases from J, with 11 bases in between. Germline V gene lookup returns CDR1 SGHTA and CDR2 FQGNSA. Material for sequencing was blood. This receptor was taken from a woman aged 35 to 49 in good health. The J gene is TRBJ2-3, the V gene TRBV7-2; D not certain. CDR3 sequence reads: CASSLGQLPSTDTQYF. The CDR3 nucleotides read TGTGCCAGCAGCTTAGGCCAGCTCCCAAGCACAGATACGCAGTATTTT.